This is a list of T cell receptor beta chains from one sample in a study of long-term antiretroviral therapy in people with HIV. Profiling relied on immunoSEQ multiplex PCR, and the TCRdb table lists in-frame clones only, not all of them. The table includes 26,000 or so clones, 70% to 90% detected once. The sequenced sample was unsorted PBMCs, obtained 0.5 years after starting antiretroviral therapy. These receptors originate from a woman aged 18-35 years with HIV. CDR3s include the opening cysteine and the closing phenylalanine or tryptophan. The D gene is left open where the match is weak. Not every row has a clone size; where given, it reads once, few, many or a size class.

>TRBV28|TRBD1|TRBJ1-5|.
CASSPNRGDQPQHF
TGTGCCAGCAGCCCCAACAGGGGCGATCAGCCCCAGCATTTT
>TRBV11-1|.|TRBJ2-7|.
CASTLGRNYEQYF
TGTGCCAGCACACTAGGACGGAACTACGAGCAGTACTTC
>TRBV4-3|TRBD1|TRBJ2-6|.
CASSRSGGGGANVLTF
TGCGCCAGCAGCCGATCAGGGGGCGGGGGGGCCAACGTCCTGACTTTC
>TRBV4-2|.|TRBJ2-7|.
CASSPEGSRDGTYEQYF
TGTGCCAGCAGCCCCGAGGGGTCCCGGGACGGAACCTACGAGCAGTACTTC
>TRBV7-6|TRBD2|TRBJ2-2|.
CASSLWGGVGTGELFF
TGTGCCAGCAGCCTATGGGGGGGAGTCGGCACCGGGGAGCTGTTTTTT
>TRBV5-4|.|TRBJ2-7|.
CASSLTEIYEQYF
TGTGCCAGCAGCTTGACAGAGATTTACGAGCAGTACTTC
>TRBV7-9|.|TRBJ1-2|few
CASSLAGGYGYTF
TGTGCCAGCAGCTTAGCGGGGGGCTATGGCTACACCTTC
>TRBV4-2|.|TRBJ2-1|.
CASSQEKGRYHEQFF
TGTGCCAGCAGCCAAGAGAAGGGCCGTTATCATGAGCAGTTCTTC
>TRBV27|TRBD1|TRBJ2-7|.
CASSARGYEQYF
TGTGCCAGCAGTGCCAGGGGGTACGAGCAGTACTTC
>TRBV27|TRBD1|TRBJ2-7|.
CASSLLGQGLHEQYF
TGTGCCAGCAGTTTACTAGGACAGGGGTTGCACGAGCAGTACTTC
>TRBV5-4|.|TRBJ2-1|.
CASSLRDGNSYNEQFF
TGTGCCAGCAGCCTCCGAGACGGAAACTCCTACAATGAGCAGTTCTTC
>TRBV29-1|TRBD1|TRBJ2-7|.
CSVEVPHRGPSHEQYF
TGCAGCGTTGAAGTCCCTCACAGGGGGCCTTCCCACGAGCAGTACTTC
>TRBV2|.|TRBJ2-7|.
CASDNPRGRRSYEQYF
TGTGCCAGCGACAACCCCAGGGGTCGTAGGTCCTACGAGCAGTACTTC
>TRBV11-2|TRBD1|TRBJ1-1|few
CASSQQGQFEAFF
TGTGCCAGCAGCCAACAGGGACAGTTTGAAGCTTTCTTT